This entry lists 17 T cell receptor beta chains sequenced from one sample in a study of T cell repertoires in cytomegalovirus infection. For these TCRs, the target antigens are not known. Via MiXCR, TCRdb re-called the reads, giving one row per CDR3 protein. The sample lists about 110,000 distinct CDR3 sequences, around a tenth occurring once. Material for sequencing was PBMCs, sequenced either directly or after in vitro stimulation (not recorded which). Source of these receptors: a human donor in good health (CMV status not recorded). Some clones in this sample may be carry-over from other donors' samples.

The CDR3 nucleotides read TGTGCCAGCAGTCCGACAGGGAGCTCCTACAATGAGCAGTTCTTC. Encoded protein: CASSPTGSSYNEQFF. J is TRBJ2-1 and V is TRBV11-2; 7 bases fit TRBD1. J was trimmed by 0 bases and V by 6 bases; bases with no gene match: 5. This CDR3 has 15 residues. The V gene's germline CDR1 is SGHAT and CDR2 FQNNGV.

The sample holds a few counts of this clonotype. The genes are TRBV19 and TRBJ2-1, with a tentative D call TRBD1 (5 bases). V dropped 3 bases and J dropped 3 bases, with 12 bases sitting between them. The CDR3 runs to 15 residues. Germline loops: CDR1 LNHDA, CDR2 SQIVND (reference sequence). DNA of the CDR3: TGTGCCAGTAGTATTGTCAGGGTCGACTACAATGAGCAGTTCTTC. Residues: CASSIVRVDYNEQFF.

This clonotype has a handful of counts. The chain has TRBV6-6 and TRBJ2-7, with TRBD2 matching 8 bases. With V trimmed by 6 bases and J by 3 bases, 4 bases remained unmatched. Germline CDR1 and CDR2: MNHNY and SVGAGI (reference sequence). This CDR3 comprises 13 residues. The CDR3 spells CASRVGLGYEQYV. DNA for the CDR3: TGTGCCAGCAGGGTGGGACTAGGCTACGAGCAGTACGTC.

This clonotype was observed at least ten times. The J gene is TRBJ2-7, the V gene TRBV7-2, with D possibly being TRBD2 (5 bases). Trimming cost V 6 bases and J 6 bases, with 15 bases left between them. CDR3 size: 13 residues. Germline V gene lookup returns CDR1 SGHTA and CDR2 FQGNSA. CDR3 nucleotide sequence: TGTGCCAGCAGGGAGGCGGCGTCAGCCGAGCAGTACGTC. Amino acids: CASREAASAEQYV.

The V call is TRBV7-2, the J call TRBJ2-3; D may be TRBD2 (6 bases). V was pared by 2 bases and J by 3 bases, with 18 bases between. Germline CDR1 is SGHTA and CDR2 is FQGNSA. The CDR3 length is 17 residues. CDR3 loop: CASSLSGGTPGTDTQYF. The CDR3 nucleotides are TGTGCCAGCAGCTTAAGTGGCGGGACCCCGGGTACAGATACGCAGTATTTT.

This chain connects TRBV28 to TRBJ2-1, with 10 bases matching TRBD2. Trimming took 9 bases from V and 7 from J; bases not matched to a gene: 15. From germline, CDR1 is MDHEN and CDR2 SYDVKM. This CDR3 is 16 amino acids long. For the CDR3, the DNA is TGTGCCAGTAGACTAGCGGGTCCCTTAGCCGTGAATGAGCAGTTCTTC. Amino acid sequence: CASRLAGPLAVNEQFF.

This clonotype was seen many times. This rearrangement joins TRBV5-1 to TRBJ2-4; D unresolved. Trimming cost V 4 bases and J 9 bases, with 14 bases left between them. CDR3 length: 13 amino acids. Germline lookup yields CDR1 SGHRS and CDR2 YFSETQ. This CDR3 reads CASSGGSPGIQYF. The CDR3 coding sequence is TGCGCCAGCAGCGGTGGCAGCCCCGGCATTCAGTACTTC. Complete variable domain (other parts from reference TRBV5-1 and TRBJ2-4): KAGVTQTPRYLIKTRGQQVTLSCSPISGHRSVSWYQQTPGQGLQFLFEYFSETQRNKGNFPGRFSGRQFSNSRSEMNVSTLELGDSALYLCASSGGSPGIQYFGAGTRLSVL.

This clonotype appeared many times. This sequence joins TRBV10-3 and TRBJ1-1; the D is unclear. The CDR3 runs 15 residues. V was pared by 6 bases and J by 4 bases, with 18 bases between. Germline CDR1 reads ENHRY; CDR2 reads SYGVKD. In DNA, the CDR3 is TGTGCCATCAGAGAAGGACCCCCTCGAACCACTGAAGCTTTCTTT. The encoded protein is CAIREGPPRTTEAFF.

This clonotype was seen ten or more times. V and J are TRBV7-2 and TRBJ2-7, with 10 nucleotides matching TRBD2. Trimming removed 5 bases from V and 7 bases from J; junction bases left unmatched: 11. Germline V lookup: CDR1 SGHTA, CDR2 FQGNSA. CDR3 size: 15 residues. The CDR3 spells CASSMIPSGSGEQYV. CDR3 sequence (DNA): TGTGCCAGCAGCATGATCCCTAGCGGGAGTGGGGAGCAGTACGTC.

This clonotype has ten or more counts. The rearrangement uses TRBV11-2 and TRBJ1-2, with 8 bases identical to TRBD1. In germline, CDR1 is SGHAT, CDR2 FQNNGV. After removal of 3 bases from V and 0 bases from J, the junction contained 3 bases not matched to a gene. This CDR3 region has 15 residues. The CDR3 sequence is CASSFDRGANYGYTF. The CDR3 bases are TGTGCCAGCAGCTTTGACAGGGGAGCTAACTATGGCTACACCTTC. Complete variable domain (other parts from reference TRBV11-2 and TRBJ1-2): EAGVAQSPRYKIIEKRQSVAFWCNPISGHATLYWYQQILGQGPKLLIQFQNNGVVDDSQLPKDRFSAERLKGVDSTLKIQPAKLEDSAVYLCASSFDRGANYGYTFGSGTRLTVV.

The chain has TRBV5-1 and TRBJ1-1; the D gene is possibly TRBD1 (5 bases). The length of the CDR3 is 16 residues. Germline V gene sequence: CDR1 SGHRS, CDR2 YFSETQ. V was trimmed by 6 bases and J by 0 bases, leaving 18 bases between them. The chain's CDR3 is CASTIDPGRVNTEAFF. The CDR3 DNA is TGCGCCAGCACAATAGACCCGGGACGGGTGAACACTGAAGCTTTCTTT. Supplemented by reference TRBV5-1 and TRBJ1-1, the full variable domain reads KAGVTQTPRYLIKTRGQQVTLSCSPISGHRSVSWYQQTPGQGLQFLFEYFSETQRNKGNFPGRFSGRQFSNSRSEMNVSTLELGDSALYLCASTIDPGRVNTEAFFGQGTRLTVV.

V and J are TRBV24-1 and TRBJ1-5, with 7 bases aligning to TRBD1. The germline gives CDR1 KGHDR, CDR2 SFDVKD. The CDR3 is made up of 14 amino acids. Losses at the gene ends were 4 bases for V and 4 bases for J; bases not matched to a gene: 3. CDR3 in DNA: TGTGCCACCAGTGAGGGCAGGGGGAATCAGCCCCAGCATTTT. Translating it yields CATSEGRGNQPQHF.

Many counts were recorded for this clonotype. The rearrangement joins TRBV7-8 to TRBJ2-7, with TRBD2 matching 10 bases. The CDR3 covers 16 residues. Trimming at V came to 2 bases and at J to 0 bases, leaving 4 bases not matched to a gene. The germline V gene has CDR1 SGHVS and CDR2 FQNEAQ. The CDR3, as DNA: TGTGCCAGCAGCTTACGTCCTAGCGGGAGCTCCTACGAGCAGTACGTC. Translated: CASSLRPSGSSYEQYV.

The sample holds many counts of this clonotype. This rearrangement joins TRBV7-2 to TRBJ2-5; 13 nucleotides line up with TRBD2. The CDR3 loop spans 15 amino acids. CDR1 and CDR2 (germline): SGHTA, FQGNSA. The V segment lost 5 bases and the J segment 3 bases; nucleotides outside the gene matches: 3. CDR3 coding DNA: TGTGCCAGCAGCAAGGGACTAGCGGGAAAAGAGACCCAGTACTTC. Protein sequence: CASSKGLAGKETQYF. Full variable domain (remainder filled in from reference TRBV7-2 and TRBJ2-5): GAGVSQSPSNKVTEKGKDVELRCDPISGHTALYWYRQSLGQGLEFLIYFQGNSAPDKSGLPSDRFSAERTGGSVSTLTIQRTQQEDSAVYLCASSKGLAGKETQYFGPGTRLLVL.

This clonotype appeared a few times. DNA for the CDR3: TGCGCCAGCCTGGGGGGGGCCGGGGAGCTGTTTTTT. Its translation: CASLGGAGELFF. The gene calls are TRBV10-1 and TRBJ2-2; TRBD2 matches 7 bases. The length of the CDR3 is 12 residues. The germline V gene encodes CDR1 WNHNN and CDR2 SYGVQD (reference sequence). After removal of 8 bases from V and 6 bases from J, the junction contained 3 bases not matched to a gene.

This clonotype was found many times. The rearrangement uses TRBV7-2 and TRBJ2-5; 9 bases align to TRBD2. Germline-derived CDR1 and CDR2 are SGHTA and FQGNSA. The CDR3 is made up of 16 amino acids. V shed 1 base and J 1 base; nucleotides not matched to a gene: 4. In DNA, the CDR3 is TGTGCCAGCAGCTTAGGGCTAGCGGGGTCCCAAGAGACCCAGTACTTC. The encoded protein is CASSLGLAGSQETQYF.

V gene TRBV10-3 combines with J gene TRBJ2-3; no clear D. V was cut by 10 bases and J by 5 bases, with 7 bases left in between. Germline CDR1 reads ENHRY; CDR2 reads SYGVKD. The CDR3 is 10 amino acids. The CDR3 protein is CATLGDTQYF. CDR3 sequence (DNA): TGTGCCACCCTAGGAGATACGCAGTATTTT.